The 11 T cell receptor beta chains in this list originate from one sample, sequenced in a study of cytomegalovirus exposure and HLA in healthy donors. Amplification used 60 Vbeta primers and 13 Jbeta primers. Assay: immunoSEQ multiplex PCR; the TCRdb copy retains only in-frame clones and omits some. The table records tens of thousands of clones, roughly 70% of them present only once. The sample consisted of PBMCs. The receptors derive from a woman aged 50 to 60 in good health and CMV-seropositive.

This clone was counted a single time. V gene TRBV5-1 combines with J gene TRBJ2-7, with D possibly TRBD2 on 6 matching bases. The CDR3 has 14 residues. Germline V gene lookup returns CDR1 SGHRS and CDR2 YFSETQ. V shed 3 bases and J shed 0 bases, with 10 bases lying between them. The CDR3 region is CASSSGLNSYEQYF. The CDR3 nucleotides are TGCGCCAGCAGCTCGGGACTGAACTCCTACGAGCAGTACTTC.

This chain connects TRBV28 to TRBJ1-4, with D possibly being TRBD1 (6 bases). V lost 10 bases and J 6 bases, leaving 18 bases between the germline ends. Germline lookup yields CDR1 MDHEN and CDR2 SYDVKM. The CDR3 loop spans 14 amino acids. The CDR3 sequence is CATQSDQGYEKLFF. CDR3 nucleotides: TGTGCCACCCAGTCTGACCAGGGGTATGAAAAACTGTTTTTT.

The CDR3 loop reads CASSTGTSGAAYEQYF. CDR3 DNA sequence: TGTGCCAGCAGTACCGGGACTAGCGGTGCCGCCTACGAGCAGTACTTC. This chain uses TRBV28 with TRBJ2-7; 11 bases align to TRBD2. This CDR3 spans 16 amino acids. The junction had 8 bases not matched to a gene; V was cut back by 5 bases and J by 2 bases. CDR1 is MDHEN and CDR2 is SYDVKM in the germline V gene. Full variable domain (outside the CDR3, taken from reference TRBV28 and TRBJ2-7): DVKVTQSSRYLVKRTGEKVFLECVQDMDHENMFWYRQDPGLGLRLIYFSYDVKMKEKGDIPEGYSVSREKKERFSLILESASTNQTSMYLCASSTGTSGAAYEQYFGPGTRLTVT.

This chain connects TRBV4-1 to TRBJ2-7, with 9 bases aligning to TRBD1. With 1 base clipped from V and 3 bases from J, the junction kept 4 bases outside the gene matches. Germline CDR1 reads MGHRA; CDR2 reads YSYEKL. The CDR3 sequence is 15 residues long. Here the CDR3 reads CASSQGGTGNYEQYF. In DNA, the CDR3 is TGCGCCAGCAGCCAAGGAGGGACAGGGAACTACGAGCAGTACTTC.

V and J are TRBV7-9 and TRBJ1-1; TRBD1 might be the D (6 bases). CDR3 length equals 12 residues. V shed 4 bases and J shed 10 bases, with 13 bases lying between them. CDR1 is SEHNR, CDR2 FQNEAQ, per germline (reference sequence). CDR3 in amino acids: CASSSAGEGAFF. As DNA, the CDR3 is TGTGCCAGCAGCTCCGCAGGGGAGGGAGCTTTCTTT.

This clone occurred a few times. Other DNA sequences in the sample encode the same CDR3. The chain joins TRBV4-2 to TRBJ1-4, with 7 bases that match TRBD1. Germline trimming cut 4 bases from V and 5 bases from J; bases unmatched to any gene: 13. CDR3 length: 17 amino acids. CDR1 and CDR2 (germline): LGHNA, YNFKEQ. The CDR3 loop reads CASSRGQAELYNEKLFF. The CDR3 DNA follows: TGTGCCAGCAGCCGCGGACAGGCCGAACTCTACAATGAAAAACTGTTTTTT.

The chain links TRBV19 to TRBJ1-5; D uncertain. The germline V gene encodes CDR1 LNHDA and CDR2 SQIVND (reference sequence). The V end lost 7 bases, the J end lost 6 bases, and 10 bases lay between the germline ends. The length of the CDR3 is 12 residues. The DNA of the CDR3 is TGTGCCAGTACCCCGACGGGTCAGCCCCAGCATTTT. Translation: CASTPTGQPQHF.

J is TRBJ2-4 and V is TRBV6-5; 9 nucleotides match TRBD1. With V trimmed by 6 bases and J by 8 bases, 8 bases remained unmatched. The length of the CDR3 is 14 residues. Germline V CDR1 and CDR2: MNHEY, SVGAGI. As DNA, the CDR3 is TGTGCCAGCAGCCGAGGACAGGGGCACGACATTCAGTACTTC. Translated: CASSRGQGHDIQYF.

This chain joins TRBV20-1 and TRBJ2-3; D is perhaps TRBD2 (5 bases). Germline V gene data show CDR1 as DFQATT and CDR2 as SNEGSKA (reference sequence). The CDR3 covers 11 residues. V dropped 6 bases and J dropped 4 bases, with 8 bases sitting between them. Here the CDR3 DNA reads TGCAGTGCCCCGAGGGCAGATACGCAGTATTTT. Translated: CSAPRADTQYF.

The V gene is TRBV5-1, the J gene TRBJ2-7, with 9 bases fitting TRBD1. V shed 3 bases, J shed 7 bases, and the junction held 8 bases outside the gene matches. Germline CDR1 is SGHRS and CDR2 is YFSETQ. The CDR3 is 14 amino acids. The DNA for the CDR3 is TGCGCCAGCAGCTCCGGACAGGGGAGTTGGGAGCAGTACTTC. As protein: CASSSGQGSWEQYF.

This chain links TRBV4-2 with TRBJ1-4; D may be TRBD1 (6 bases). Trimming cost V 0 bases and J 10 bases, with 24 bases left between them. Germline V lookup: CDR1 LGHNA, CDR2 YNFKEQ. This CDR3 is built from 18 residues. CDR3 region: CASSQDPRQGRVGGKLFF. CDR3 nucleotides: TGTGCCAGCAGCCAAGACCCCCGGCAGGGGAGGGTAGGGGGAAAACTGTTTTTT.